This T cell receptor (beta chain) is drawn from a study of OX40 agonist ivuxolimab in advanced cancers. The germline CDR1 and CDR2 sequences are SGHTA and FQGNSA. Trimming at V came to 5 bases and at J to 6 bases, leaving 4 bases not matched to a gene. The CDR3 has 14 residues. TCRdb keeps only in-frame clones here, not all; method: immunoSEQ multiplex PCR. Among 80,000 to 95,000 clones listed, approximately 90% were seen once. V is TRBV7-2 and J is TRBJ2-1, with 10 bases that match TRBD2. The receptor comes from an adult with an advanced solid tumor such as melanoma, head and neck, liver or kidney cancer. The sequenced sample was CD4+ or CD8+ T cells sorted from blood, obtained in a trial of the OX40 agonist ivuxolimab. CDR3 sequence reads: CASSPGTSVNEQFF. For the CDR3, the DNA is TGTGCCAGCAGCCCCGGGACTAGCGTCAATGAGCAGTTCTTC.